The T cell receptor (beta chain) under discussion was sequenced for a study of T-cell memory formation after mild COVID-19. Overall study results and limits: The pre-infection memory compartment contained some responding clones, suggesting cross-reactive memory joined. Of the contracting clones, CD4+ ones lay mainly in CM and EM, and CD8+ ones in EMRA.

TCRdb reprocessed the 5' RACE reads with MiXCR, giving one entry per CDR3 protein. In the table there are approximately 300,000 distinct CDR3 sequences, approximately 15% of which are singletons. Germline V gene sequence: CDR1 ENHRY, CDR2 SYGVKD. With 4 bases removed from V and 5 bases from J, the gap between germline ends came to 11 bases. The CDR3 is 13 residues long. Concerning this clonotype: Its specificity is unknown.

The gene calls are TRBV10-3 and TRBJ2-5; D might be TRBD2 (6 bases). The TCR was taken from a man between 18 and 35 years old who had mild COVID-19 (a few samples of this study predate the infection). Cell type and time point are not known. The sequencing input was PBMCs or a T cell subset sorted from them (not recorded which). CDR3 region: CAISVGSGETQYF. For the CDR3, the DNA is TGTGCCATCAGTGTAGGGAGCGGGGAGACCCAGTACTTC.